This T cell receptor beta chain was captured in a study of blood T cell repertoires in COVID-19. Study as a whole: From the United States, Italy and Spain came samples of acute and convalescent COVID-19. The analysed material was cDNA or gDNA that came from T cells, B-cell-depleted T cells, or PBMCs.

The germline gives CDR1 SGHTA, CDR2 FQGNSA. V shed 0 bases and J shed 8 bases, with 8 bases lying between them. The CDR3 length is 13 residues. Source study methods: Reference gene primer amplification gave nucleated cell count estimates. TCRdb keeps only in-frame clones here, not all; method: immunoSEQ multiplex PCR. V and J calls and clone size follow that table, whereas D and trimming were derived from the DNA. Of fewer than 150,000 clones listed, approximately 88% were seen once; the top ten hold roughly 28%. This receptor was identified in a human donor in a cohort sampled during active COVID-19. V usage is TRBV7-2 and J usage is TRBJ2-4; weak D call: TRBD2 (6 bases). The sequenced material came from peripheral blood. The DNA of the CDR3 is TGTGCCAGCAGCTTAGCGAGGAGGGACATTCAGTACTTC. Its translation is CASSLARRDIQYF.